Shown below are 6 T cell receptor beta chains from a single sample sequenced in a study of cytomegalovirus exposure and HLA in healthy donors (dated by TCRdb to the late 2010s). The library was prepared using the immunoSEQ multiplex PCR assay. A mixture of 60 forward primers for TCR Vbeta segments and 13 reverse primers for TCR Jbeta segments was used in the multiplex PCR. TCRdb holds this immuneACCESS table with in-frame rearrangements only. Some clones are missing; in checked studies, unresolved V genes explain under half, and the rest has no known cause. A total of tens of thousands of clones appear in this sample, around 80% of them only once. About 6% of the sample is in the top ten clones. Sequences were obtained from PBMCs. These receptors were obtained from a man aged 50 to 59 in good health and CMV-seronegative.

This clone was observed a single time. V and J are TRBV18 and TRBJ1-1; 7 bases match TRBD1. The junction had 8 bases not matched to a gene; V was cut back by 3 bases and J by 1 base. This CDR3 is built from 16 residues. The germline V gene encodes CDR1 KGHSH and CDR2 LQKENI. CDR3 residues: CASSPFGTEKNTEAFF. Here the CDR3 DNA reads TGTGCCAGCTCACCCTTTGGGACAGAAAAGAACACTGAAGCTTTCTTT.

The chain joins TRBV2 to TRBJ2-5, with 8 bases matching TRBD1. The CDR3 consists of 14 residues. Germline loops: CDR1 SNHLY, CDR2 FYNNEI. J was trimmed by 3 bases and V by 10 bases; bases with no gene match: 10. CDR3 residues: CATNPGQEEETQYF. CDR3 bases: TGTGCCACCAACCCGGGACAGGAGGAAGAGACCCAGTACTTC.

The V gene is TRBV7-2, the J gene TRBJ1-5, with 7 positions matching TRBD1. This CDR3 spans 16 amino acids. V lost 1 base to trimming and J lost 3 bases; unmatched junction nucleotides: 6. Germline-derived CDR1 and CDR2 are SGHTA and FQGNSA. The CDR3 loop is CASSLVARGNNQPQHF. DNA of the CDR3: TGTGCCAGCAGCTTAGTGGCCAGGGGGAACAATCAGCCCCAGCATTTT.

The CDR3 is CSGTGNYGYTF. DNA of the CDR3: TGCAGCGGGACAGGGAACTATGGCTACACCTTC. The chain uses TRBV29-1 and TRBJ1-2, with TRBD1 matching over 8 bases. Germline CDR1 reads SQVTM; CDR2 reads ANQGSEA. The length of the CDR3 is 11 residues. The J segment lost 2 bases and the V segment lost 7 bases, leaving 0 bases of the junction unmatched.

This clone was counted once. The chain links TRBV5-5 to TRBJ1-1, with D tentatively TRBD1 (6 bases). The CDR3 has 14 amino acids. V lost 5 bases and J 0 bases, leaving 11 bases between the germline ends. Germline CDR1 reads SGHKS; CDR2 reads YYEKEE (reference sequence). The CDR3 here is CASSWGPLNTEAFF. In nucleotides, the CDR3 is TGTGCCAGCAGTTGGGGGCCGTTGAACACTGAAGCTTTCTTT.

The chain combines TRBV30 with TRBJ2-5, with 11 bases fitting TRBD2. The V segment lost 3 bases and the J segment 5 bases; nucleotides outside the gene matches: 14. Germline CDR1 and CDR2: GTSNPN and SVGIG (reference sequence). This CDR3 is 17 amino acids long. CDR3 in amino acids: CAWSGQGLAGGGETQYF. The DNA of the CDR3 is TGTGCCTGGAGCGGTCAGGGGCTAGCGGGAGGCGGGGAGACCCAGTACTTC. The full variable domain, completed using reference TRBV30 and TRBJ2-5, is SQTIHQWPATLVQPVGSPLSLECTVEGTSNPNLYWYRQAAGRGLQLLFYSVGIGQISSEVPQNLSASRPQDRQFILSSKKLLLSDSGFYLCAWSGQGLAGGGETQYFGPGTRLLVL.